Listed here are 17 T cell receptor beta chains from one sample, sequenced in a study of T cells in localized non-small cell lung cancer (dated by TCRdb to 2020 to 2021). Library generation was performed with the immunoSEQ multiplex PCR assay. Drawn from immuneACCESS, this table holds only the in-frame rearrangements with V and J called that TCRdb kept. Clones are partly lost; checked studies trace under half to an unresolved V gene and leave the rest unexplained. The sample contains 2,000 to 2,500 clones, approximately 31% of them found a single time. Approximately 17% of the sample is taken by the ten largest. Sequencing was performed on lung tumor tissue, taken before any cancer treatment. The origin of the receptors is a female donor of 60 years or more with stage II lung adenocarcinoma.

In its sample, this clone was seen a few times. CDR3 DNA: TGTGCCAGCAGTTCCAAGTTGTCGTACCGGGTTGCCTATGGCTACACCTTC. Encoded protein: CASSSKLSYRVAYGYTF. The chain joins TRBV6-8 to TRBJ1-2; no reliable D call. Trimming stripped 4 bases from V and 4 bases from J, with 22 bases between. The CDR3 has 17 amino acids. Germline V lookup: CDR1 MNHGY, CDR2 SAAAGT.

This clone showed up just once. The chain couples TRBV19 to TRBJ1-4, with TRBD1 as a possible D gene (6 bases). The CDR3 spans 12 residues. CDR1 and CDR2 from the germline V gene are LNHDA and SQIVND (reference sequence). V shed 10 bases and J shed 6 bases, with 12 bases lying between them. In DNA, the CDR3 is TGTGCCACCCAGGGGCAGGATGAAAAACTGTTTTTT. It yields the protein CATQGQDEKLFF.

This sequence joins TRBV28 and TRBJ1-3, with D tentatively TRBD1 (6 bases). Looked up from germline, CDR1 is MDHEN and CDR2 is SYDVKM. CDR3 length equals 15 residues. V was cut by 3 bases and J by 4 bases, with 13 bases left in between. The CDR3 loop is CASSFLRGSGNTIYF. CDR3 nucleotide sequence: TGTGCCAGCAGTTTCCTCAGGGGTTCAGGAAACACCATATATTTT.

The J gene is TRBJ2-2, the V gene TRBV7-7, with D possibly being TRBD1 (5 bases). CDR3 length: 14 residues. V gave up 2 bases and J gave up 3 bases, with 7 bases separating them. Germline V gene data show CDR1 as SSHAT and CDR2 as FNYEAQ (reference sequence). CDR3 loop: CASSLRGYTGELFF. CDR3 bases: TGTGCCAGCAGCTTAAGGGGTTACACCGGGGAGCTGTTTTTT.

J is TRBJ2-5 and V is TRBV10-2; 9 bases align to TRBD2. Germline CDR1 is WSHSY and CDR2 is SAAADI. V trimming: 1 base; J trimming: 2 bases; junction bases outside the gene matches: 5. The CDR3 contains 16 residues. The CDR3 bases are TGCGCCAGCAGTGAGTTGACTAGCGGTCCGCAAGAGACCCAGTACTTC. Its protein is CASSELTSGPQETQYF.

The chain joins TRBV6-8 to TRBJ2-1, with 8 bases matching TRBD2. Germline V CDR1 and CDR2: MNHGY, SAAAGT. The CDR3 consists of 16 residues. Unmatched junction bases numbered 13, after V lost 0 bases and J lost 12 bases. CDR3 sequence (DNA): TGTGCCAGCAGTTACTCCACTAGCGGCCTGACGATGGGGCAGTTCTTC. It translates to CASSYSTSGLTMGQFF.

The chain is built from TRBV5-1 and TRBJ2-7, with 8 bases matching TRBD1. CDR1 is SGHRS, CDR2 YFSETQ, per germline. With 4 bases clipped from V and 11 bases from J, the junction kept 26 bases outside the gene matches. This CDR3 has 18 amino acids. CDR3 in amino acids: CASSRNYDQGASPQTKYF. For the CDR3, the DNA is TGCGCCAGCAGCCGGAACTACGACCAGGGGGCTTCCCCGCAAACGAAGTACTTC. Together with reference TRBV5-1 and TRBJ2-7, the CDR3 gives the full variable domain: KAGVTQTPRYLIKTRGQQVTLSCSPISGHRSVSWYQQTPGQGLQFLFEYFSETQRNKGNFPGRFSGRQFSNSRSEMNVSTLELGDSALYLCASSRNYDQGASPQTKYFGPGTRLTVT.

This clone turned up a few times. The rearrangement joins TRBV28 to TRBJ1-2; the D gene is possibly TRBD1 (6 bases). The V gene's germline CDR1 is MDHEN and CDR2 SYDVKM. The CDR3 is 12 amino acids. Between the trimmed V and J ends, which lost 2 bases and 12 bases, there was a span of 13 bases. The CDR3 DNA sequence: TGTGCCAGCAGTTTACCCAGGGGAGGAAACACCTTC. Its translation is CASSLPRGGNTF.

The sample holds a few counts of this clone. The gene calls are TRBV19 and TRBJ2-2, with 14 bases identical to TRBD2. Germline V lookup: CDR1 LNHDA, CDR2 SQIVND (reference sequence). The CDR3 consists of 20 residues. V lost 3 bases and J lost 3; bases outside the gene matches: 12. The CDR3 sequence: CASSIPGLAGVGGYTGELFF. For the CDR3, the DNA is TGTGCCAGTAGTATTCCGGGACTAGCGGGAGTTGGTGGATACACCGGGGAGCTGTTTTTT.

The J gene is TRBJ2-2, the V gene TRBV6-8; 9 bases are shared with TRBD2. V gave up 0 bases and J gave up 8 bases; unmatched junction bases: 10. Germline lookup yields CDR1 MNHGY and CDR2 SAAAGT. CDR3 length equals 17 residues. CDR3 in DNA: TGTGCCAGCAGTTACTCGATGGGTAGCGGGAGTGGGGGGGAGCTGTTTTTT. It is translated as CASSYSMGSGSGGELFF.

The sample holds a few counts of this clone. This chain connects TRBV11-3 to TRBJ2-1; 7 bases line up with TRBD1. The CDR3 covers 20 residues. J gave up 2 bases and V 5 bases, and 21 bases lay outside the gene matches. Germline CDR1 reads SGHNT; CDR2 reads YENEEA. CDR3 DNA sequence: TGTGCCAGCAGCCAGGTCAGGTGGGACAGTGGGCCCGGCACCTACAATGAGCAGTTCTTC. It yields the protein CASSQVRWDSGPGTYNEQFF.

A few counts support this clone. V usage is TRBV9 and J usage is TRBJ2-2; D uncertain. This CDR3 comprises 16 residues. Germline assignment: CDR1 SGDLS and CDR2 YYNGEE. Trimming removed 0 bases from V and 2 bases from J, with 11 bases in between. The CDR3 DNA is TGTGCCAGCAGCGTAGGAGTAGGGATTAACACCGGGGAGCTGTTTTTT. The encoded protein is CASSVGVGINTGELFF.

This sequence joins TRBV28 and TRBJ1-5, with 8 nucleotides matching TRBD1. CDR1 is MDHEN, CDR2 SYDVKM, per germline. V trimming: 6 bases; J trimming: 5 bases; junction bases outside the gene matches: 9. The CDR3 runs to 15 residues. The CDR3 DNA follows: TGTGCCAGCAGATTAGCCGGGACAGGCTATCAGCCCCAGCATTTT. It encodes CASRLAGTGYQPQHF.

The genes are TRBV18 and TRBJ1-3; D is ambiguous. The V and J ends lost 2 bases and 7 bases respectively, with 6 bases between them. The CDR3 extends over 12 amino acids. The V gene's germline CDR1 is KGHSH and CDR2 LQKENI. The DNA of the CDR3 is TGTGCCAGCTCACCAGACTCCAACACCATATATTTT. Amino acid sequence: CASSPDSNTIYF.

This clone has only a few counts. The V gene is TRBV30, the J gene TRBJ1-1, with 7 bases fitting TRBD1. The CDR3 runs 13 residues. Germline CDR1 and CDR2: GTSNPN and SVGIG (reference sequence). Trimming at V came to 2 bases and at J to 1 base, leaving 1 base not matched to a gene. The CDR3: CAWSRTGNTEAFF. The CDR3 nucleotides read TGTGCCTGGAGTAGGACAGGGAACACTGAAGCTTTCTTT.

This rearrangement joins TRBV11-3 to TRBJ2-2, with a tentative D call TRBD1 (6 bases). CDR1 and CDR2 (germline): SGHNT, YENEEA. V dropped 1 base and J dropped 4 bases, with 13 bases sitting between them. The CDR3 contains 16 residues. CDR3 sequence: CASSLGDTGSTGELFF. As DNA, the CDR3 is TGTGCCAGCAGCTTAGGGGACACTGGAAGCACCGGGGAGCTGTTTTTT. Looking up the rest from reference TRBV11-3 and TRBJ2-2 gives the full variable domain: EAGVVQSPRYKIIEKKQPVAFWCNPISGHNTLYWYLQNLGQGPELLIRYENEEAVDDSQLPKDRFSAERLKGVDSTLKIQPAELGDSAVYLCASSLGDTGSTGELFFGEGSRLTVL.

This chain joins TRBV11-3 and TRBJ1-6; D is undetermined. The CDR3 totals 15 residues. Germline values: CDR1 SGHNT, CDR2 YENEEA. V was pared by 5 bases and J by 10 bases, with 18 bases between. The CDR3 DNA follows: TGTGCCAGCAGCCGCCTGACCGACCAGAGATCACCCCTCCACTTT. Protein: CASSRLTDQRSPLHF. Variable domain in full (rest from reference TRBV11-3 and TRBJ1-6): EAGVVQSPRYKIIEKKQPVAFWCNPISGHNTLYWYLQNLGQGPELLIRYENEEAVDDSQLPKDRFSAERLKGVDSTLKIQPAELGDSAVYLCASSRLTDQRSPLHFGNGTRLTVT.